This T cell receptor (beta chain) was observed in a study of shared clonotypes between healthy human individuals. DNA at about 210 ng, roughly 30,000 T cell genomes, went into sorted-subset replicate PCRs. Sequenced by immunoSEQ multiplex PCR; TCRdb stores in-frame clones only, minus some. The sample consists of millions of clones, approximately 95% of them appearing once. Trimming removed 5 bases from V and 7 bases from J; junction bases left unmatched: 18. The length of the CDR3 is 20 residues. Germline V gene data show CDR1 as MNHEY and CDR2 as SMNVEV (reference sequence). V and J are TRBV27 and TRBJ2-4, with TRBD2 identical over 15 bases. The clonotype was recovered from a man younger than 35 in good health. Some clones in this sample may be carry-over from other donors' samples. The sequencing sample was made of naive CD4+ T cells from PBMCs. Subset specified: CD45RA+ positively selected. The CDR3 sequence is CASSPHTGTSGRKTGNIQYF. CDR3 bases: TGTGCCAGCAGTCCGCACACCGGGACTAGCGGGAGGAAGACGGGTAACATTCAGTACTTC.